This T cell receptor beta chain was sequenced in a study of identical twins. Study-level points and caveats: Insertions were fewer in abundant cord blood beta clonotypes, whereas memory repertoires showed none of this pattern.

TCRdb analysed the 5' RACE reads with MiXCR anew, one entry per CDR3 protein. The table has hundreds of thousands of distinct CDR3 sequences, around 8.8% seen once. With respect to this clonotype: What it binds is unknown.

The CDR3 has 14 residues. V lost 5 bases to trimming and J lost 7 bases, with 14 bases between them. Germline V CDR1 and CDR2: SGHAT, FQNNGV. The same data also went into a second study, on yellow fever vaccine responses in identical twins.

This clonotype was obtained from a woman between 18 and 29 years old in good health. The V and J genes are TRBV11-2 and TRBJ1-4; D is unresolved. The sequenced material came from memory (CD45RO+) T cells sorted from blood. CDR3 sequence (DNA): TGTGCCAGCAGCCCCCGCTTGGCGGTTGAAAAACTGTTTTTT. Translating it yields CASSPRLAVEKLFF. The whole variable domain, filled in from reference TRBV11-2 and TRBJ1-4, reads EAGVAQSPRYKIIEKRQSVAFWCNPISGHATLYWYQQILGQGPKLLIQFQNNGVVDDSQLPKDRFSAERLKGVDSTLKIQPAKLEDSAVYLCASSPRLAVEKLFFGSGTQLSVL.